A single sample gave rise to the 20 T cell receptor beta chains below, sequenced in a study of tumor-infiltrating lymphocytes in primary liver carcinoma. Co-extracted RNA and DNA came from roughly 20-30 mg of unsorted bulk tissue. From about 0.45 ug total RNA, TCR beta cDNA was generated with a primer in the constant region. Generation of the TCR beta libraries relied on three nested multiplex PCR rounds using slightly modified ARM-PCR. It was with TRBV1-TRBV30 forward primers and a C-beta reverse primer that the first two PCR rounds were run, at about 10 cycles each. TCRdb recomputed calls from the multiplex PCR reads with MiXCR, one row per CDR3 protein. Of about 190,000 distinct CDR3 sequences detected, 70% to 90% appear once; the ten largest clones hold approximately 18%. Sequencing was performed on tumor tissue from primary liver carcinoma. These receptors all come from a man aged 40-49 years with primary liver carcinoma and hepatitis B virus infection.

About this clonotype: The junction does not match germline at one end; this may be a read error. The chain has TRBV12-3 or TRBV12-4 and TRBJ2-1, with D possibly TRBD2 on 6 matching bases. The CDR3 has 16 residues. Here the CDR3 DNA reads TGTGACAGCGCCCGAAGTGGCGGGGACTTACTTAATGAGCAGTTCTTC. Translation: CDSARSGGDLLNEQFF.

On this clonotype itself: A junction end diverges from the germline sequence, so it may reflect a read error. The gene calls are TRBV5-1 and TRBJ1-5; possible D gene TRBD1, 5 bases. The germline CDR1 and CDR2 sequences are SGHRS and YFSETQ. This CDR3 has 16 amino acids. As DNA, the CDR3 is TGCGCCAGCAGCTGGGGGGAACAAGGGGTAAATCAGCCCCATCATTTT. Protein product: CASSWGEQGVNQPHHF. Together with reference TRBV5-1 and TRBJ1-5, the CDR3 gives the full variable domain: KAGVTQTPRYLIKTRGQQVTLSCSPISGHRSVSWYQQTPGQGLQFLFEYFSETQRNKGNFPGRFSGRQFSNSRSEMNVSTLELGDSALYLCASSWGEQGVNQPHHFGDGTRLSIL.

The V and J genes are TRBV5-4 and TRBJ1-1, with D perhaps TRBD1 (6 bases). From germline, CDR1 is SGHNT and CDR2 YYREEE (reference sequence). This CDR3 comprises 17 residues. Trimming removed 0 bases at V and 1 base at J, with 16 bases between. The CDR3 protein is CASSLGRGAVGNTEAFF. DNA for the CDR3: TGTGCCAGCAGCTTGGGTAGGGGGGCGGTGGGGAACACTGAAGCTTTCTTT.

The chain links TRBV6-1 to TRBJ1-1, with TRBD1 identical over 8 bases. This CDR3 spans 15 amino acids. Trimming removed 6 bases from V and 5 bases from J; junction bases left unmatched: 11. From germline, CDR1 is MNHNS and CDR2 SASEGT. In DNA form, the CDR3 reads TGTGCCAGCAGCCCAATCACAGGGGGGACTACTGAAGCTTTCTTT. As protein: CASSPITGGTTEAFF.

This clonotype occurred a few times. At one end the junction does not follow the germline gene, possibly because of a read error. The chain uses TRBV4-1 and TRBJ2-6; D is perhaps TRBD1 (5 bases). From germline, CDR1 is MGHRA and CDR2 YSYEKL. The CDR3 totals 13 residues. CDR3 in DNA: TGCGCCAGTAACCAAGTTGGGGCTAACGTCCTGACTTTC. Translated: CASNQVGANVLTF.

Of note for this clonotype: At one boundary the junction diverges from the germline segment, which might be a read error. The V call is TRBV5-5, the J call TRBJ2-1; tentative D call: TRBD2 (5 bases). Germline loops: CDR1 SGHKS, CDR2 YYEKEE (reference sequence). The CDR3 is 18 amino acids. For the CDR3, the DNA is TGTGCCAGCATCTTGTACGTGTTGGTAGGACGGGGTAGCAATGAGCAGTTCTTC. Residues: CASILYVLVGRGSNEQFF.

A note on this clonotype: The germline gene is not matched at one end of the junction; a read error may be the cause. The chain carries TRBV29-1 and TRBJ2-5; D is possibly TRBD2 (5 bases). Germline CDR1 is SQVTM and CDR2 is ANQGSEA. The CDR3 extends over 12 amino acids. DNA for the CDR3: TGCAGTGTTGCTGGACTGCAAGAGACCCAGTACTTC. Protein product: CSVAGLQETQYF.

Concerning this clonotype itself: A junction end diverges from the germline sequence, so it may reflect a read error. V is TRBV12-3 or TRBV12-4 and J is TRBJ2-4, with 9 bases that match TRBD1. The CDR3 runs 15 residues. This CDR3 is CASSLIQGAKNIQYF. The CDR3 DNA reads TGTGCCAGCAGTTTAATACAGGGGGCCAAAAACATTCAATACTTC.

This clonotype was counted many times. The CDR3 nucleotides are TGCAGCGGGCAAGGACTAGCGGGAGTAGGTGAGCAGTTCTTC. As protein: CSGQGLAGVGEQFF. The chain is built from TRBV29-1 and TRBJ2-1; TRBD2 matches 13 bases. Trimming took 7 bases from V and 9 from J; bases not matched to a gene: 9. CDR3 size: 14 residues. Germline lookup yields CDR1 SQVTM and CDR2 ANQGSEA.

Notes on this clonotype: Compared with germline, one end of the junction differs, possibly owing to a read error. V gene TRBV4-3 combines with J gene TRBJ1-1, with a weak D call TRBD1 (5 bases). The CDR3 is made up of 13 amino acids. Germline assignment: CDR1 LGHNA and CDR2 YSLEER. The CDR3 protein is CASSQWGNTEAFF. In DNA, the CDR3 is TGCGCCAGCAGCCAATGGGGGAACACTGAAGCTTTCTTC.

In the case of this clonotype: This sequence may be a read error, since a much larger clone differs from it by one base. The CDR3 does not end in the conserved phenylalanine or tryptophan, so this is likely a read error. The chain's CDR3 is CATSRTGQGTHEQYI. CDR3 bases: TGTGCCACCAGTCGGACGGGGCAGGGAACCCACGAGCAGTACATC. J is TRBJ2-7 and V is TRBV24-1; either TRBD1 or TRBD2 may supply D (5 bases each). The CDR3 length is 15 residues. Germline assignment: CDR1 KGHDR and CDR2 SFDVKD. V lost 6 bases and J 5 bases, leaving 19 bases between the germline ends.

For this clonotype: A clone one base away is much larger, so this may be a read error. The chain carries TRBV28 and TRBJ1-1; the D is unclear. This CDR3 has 14 residues. From germline, CDR1 is MDHEN and CDR2 SYDVKM. The CDR3 region has the DNA TGTGCCAGCAGCTTGGGGAGTTGGAACACTGAAGCTATCTTT. Encoded protein: CASSLGSWNTEAIF. Variable domain in full (rest from reference TRBV28 and TRBJ1-1): DVKVTQSSRYLVKRTGEKVFLECVQDMDHENMFWYRQDPGLGLRLIYFSYDVKMKEKGDIPEGYSVSREKKERFSLILESASTNQTSMYLCASSLGSWNTEAIFGQGTRLTVV.

A note on this clonotype: The junction does not match germline at one end; this may be a read error. Here the CDR3 reads CASSLPVHGGETKYF. Written as DNA, the CDR3 is TGTGCCAGCAGCTTACCCGTGCACGGAGGGGAGACCAAGTACTTC. The rearrangement links TRBV11-2 to TRBJ2-5; tentatively, D is TRBD2 (6 bases). The CDR3 extends over 15 amino acids. Germline CDR1 and CDR2: SGHAT and FQNNGV.

At least ten counts were recorded for this clonotype. This chain joins TRBV28 and TRBJ2-5, with a tentative D call TRBD2 (7 bases). With 3 bases removed from V and 5 bases from J, the gap between germline ends came to 13 bases. The length of the CDR3 is 14 residues. CDR1 is MDHEN and CDR2 is SYDVKM in the germline V gene. In nucleotides, the CDR3 is TGTGCCAGCAGTTTGGGGGGGCGGCCCGAGACCCAGTACTTC. This gives the protein CASSLGGRPETQYF.

For this clonotype: Compared with germline, one end of the junction differs, possibly owing to a read error. The genes are TRBV29-1 and TRBJ2-4; TRBD1 is a possible D gene (6 bases). Germline V gene sequence: CDR1 SQVTM, CDR2 ANQGSEA. This CDR3 is built from 14 residues. CDR3 sequence (DNA): TGCAGCGTTCATGGGGTGGGGGCAGAAAACATTCAGTATTTC. Its translation is CSVHGVGAENIQYF.

Concerning this clonotype itself: A single base separates this from a much larger clone, so it may be a read error. V usage is TRBV28 and J usage is TRBJ1-1; a weak D match, TRBD1 (5 bases). The length of the CDR3 is 16 residues. Germline CDR1 and CDR2: MDHEN and SYDVKM. V lost 5 bases to trimming and J lost 8 bases, with 24 bases between them. CDR3 bases: TGTGCCAGCAGTCCCGCGGTGCTGGGACTGCGATCGGAAGCTTTCTTT. Protein sequence: CASSPAVLGLRSEAFF.

The chain is built from TRBV4-1 and TRBJ2-2; D is possibly TRBD1 or TRBD2 (7 bases each). The length of the CDR3 is 15 residues. V was shortened by 4 bases and J by 16 bases, with 25 bases between the two germline ends. Germline V lookup: CDR1 MGHRA, CDR2 YSYEKL. The CDR3 region has the DNA TGCGCCAGCAGCCTCCAGGGGGAGGGCTCCGGGGAACCGTTTTTT. Its protein is CASSLQGEGSGEPFF.

On this clonotype itself: One end of the junction does not line up with germline, which may come from a read error. The CDR3 nucleotides read TGTACCAGCAGAAGACTACAGGAGGGCTACGGGCAGTACTTC. Protein product: CTSRRLQEGYGQYF. The genes are TRBV6-2 or TRBV6-3 and TRBJ2-7, with TRBD2 as a possible D gene (6 bases). The CDR3 runs 14 residues. Germline assignment: CDR1 MNHEY and CDR2 SVGEGT.

Turning to this clonotype: The junction does not match germline at one end; this may be a read error. V usage is TRBV6-1 and J usage is TRBJ2-1, with TRBD1 as a possible D gene (6 bases). Germline CDR1 MNHNS, CDR2 SASEGT. The CDR3 runs to 15 residues. The chain's CDR3 is CASSEALGAYNEQFF. Here the CDR3 DNA reads TGTGCCAGCAGTGAAGCATTGGGGGCCTATAATGAGCAGTTCTTC.

Note on this clonotype: Given the absence of the conserved phenylalanine or tryptophan at the CDR3 end, a read error is likely. The CDR3 bases are TGTGCCTGGAATCTCCTCAATGAGCAGTTCCTC. This gives the protein CAWNLLNEQFL. The chain employs TRBV30 and TRBJ2-1; no clear D gene. V dropped 4 bases and J dropped 6 bases, with 7 bases sitting between them. Germline V gives CDR1 GTSNPN, CDR2 SVGIG (reference sequence). This CDR3 is built from 11 residues.